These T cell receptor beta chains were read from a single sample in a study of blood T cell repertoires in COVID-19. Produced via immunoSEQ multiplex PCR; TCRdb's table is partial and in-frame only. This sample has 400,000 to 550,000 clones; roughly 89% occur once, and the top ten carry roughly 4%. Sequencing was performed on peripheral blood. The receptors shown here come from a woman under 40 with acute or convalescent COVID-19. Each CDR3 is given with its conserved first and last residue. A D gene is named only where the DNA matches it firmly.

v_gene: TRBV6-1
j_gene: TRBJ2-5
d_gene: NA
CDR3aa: CASSDDFFTAYPRGETQYF

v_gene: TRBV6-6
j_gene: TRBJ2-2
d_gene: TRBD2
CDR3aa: CASSPTSGGHTGELFF

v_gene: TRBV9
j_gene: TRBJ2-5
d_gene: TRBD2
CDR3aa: CASSRDPPGLAGRETQYF

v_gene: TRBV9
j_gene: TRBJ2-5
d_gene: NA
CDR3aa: CASSVSGTAETQYF

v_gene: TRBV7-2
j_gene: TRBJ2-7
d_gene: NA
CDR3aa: CASSLEAGRSYEQYF

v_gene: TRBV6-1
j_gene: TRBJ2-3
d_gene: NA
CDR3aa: CASSDAVPDTQYF

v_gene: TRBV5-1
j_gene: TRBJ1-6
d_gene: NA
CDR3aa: CASSLDSSASSPLHF

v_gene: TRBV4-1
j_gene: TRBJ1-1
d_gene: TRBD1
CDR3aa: CASSQGDREEAFF

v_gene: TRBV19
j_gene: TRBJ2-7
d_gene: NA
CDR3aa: CASSRARFGGYEQYF

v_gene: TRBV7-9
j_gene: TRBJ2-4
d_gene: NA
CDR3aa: CASSYRDIKNIQYF

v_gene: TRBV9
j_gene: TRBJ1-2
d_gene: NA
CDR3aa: CASSAGEDYGYTF

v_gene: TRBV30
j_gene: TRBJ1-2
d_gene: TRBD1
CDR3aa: CAWRAGGSPNYGYTF